At least ten counts were recorded for the clone carrying this T cell receptor beta chain. The antigen remains undetermined. V gave up 3 bases and J gave up 5 bases; unmatched junction bases: 10. The CDR3 is made up of 17 amino acids. The authors prepared the TCRbeta library with unique molecular identifiers. MiXCR was run by TCRdb on the PCR reads, yielding one entry per CDR3 protein. The data show about 200,000 distinct CDR3 sequences, 6.6% seen once. This sample was taken from a study of T-cell reconstitution after alpha-beta-depleted transplantation in children. Findings and limits, study-wide: The origin of high day-60 TCRbeta diversity in some patients lay in surviving recipient T cells and thymic progenitors. Reports say that about two months after transplant, the alpha-beta T cells came out of several hundred graft clones that had expanded. At one year after transplant, newly produced T cells mostly accounted for T-cell counts and diversity.

V gene TRBV12-3 or TRBV12-4 combines with J gene TRBJ2-3; 11 bases fit TRBD2. Material: PBMCs, obtained before TCRalphabeta/CD19-depleted stem cell transplant. This TCR was recovered from a boy aged 2 to 10 with acute lymphoblastic leukemia, due to receive a stem cell transplant. CDR3 in DNA: TGTGCCAGCAGTTTTCCACGACTAGCGGGAAGCGTAGATACGCAGTATTTT. Its protein product is CASSFPRLAGSVDTQYF.